This T cell receptor (beta chain) is drawn from a study of shared clonotypes between healthy human individuals. The germline CDR1 and CDR2 sequences are SGHTS and YDEGEE. The ends were cut back, 3 bases at V and 0 bases at J, with 19 bases in the middle. The CDR3 length is 18 residues. An assay was performed, and its level was deep. Repertoires were generated with immunoSEQ multiplex PCR, while TCRdb's copy carries only in-frame clones and drops some. The table has about 1.5 million clones, about 98% seen once; the top ten hold around 0.47%. The donor cohort consisted entirely of Caucasian adults residing in Nashville, Tennessee.

The sequence was collected from a man aged 25-40 years in good health. Sequencing was performed on naive CD4+ T cells sorted from blood. The subset denotes: CD45RA+ positively selected. V and J are TRBV5-8 and TRBJ1-5; possibly TRBD1 for D (5 bases). CDR3 protein: CASSSRGSIPYSNQPQHF. The CDR3 nucleotides are TGTGCCAGCAGCTCCCGGGGCTCAATCCCTTATAGCAATCAGCCCCAGCATTTT.